Shown below are 15 T cell receptor beta chains from a single sample sequenced in a study of T cell changes during pregnancy in multiple sclerosis. Clones were read by immunoSEQ multiplex PCR, and TCRdb kept only the in-frame ones, dropping some. The sample yields approximately 90,000 clones, approximately 94% seen once. The sample in question was peripheral blood, obtained in the third trimester of pregnancy. The receptors derive from a female donor with multiple sclerosis, enrolled in a pregnancy study.

This sequence joins TRBV11-2 and TRBJ1-5; D is ambiguous. Germline CDR1 and CDR2: SGHAT and FQNNGV. Trimming took off 0 bases at V and 0 bases at J, with 6 bases between the two ends. CDR3 length: 15 residues. CDR3 amino acids: CASSLDTNSNQPQHF. The CDR3 DNA sequence: TGTGCCAGCAGCTTAGATACAAATAGCAATCAGCCCCAGCATTTT. Full variable domain (rest looked up from reference TRBV11-2 and TRBJ1-5): EAGVAQSPRYKIIEKRQSVAFWCNPISGHATLYWYQQILGQGPKLLIQFQNNGVVDDSQLPKDRFSAERLKGVDSTLKIQPAKLEDSAVYLCASSLDTNSNQPQHFGDGTRLSIL.

The V call is TRBV18, the J call TRBJ1-3; TRBD1 matches at 9 bases. This CDR3 spans 16 amino acids. V was pared by 2 bases and J by 5 bases, with 7 bases of the junction left unmatched. Looked up from germline, CDR1 is KGHSH and CDR2 is LQKENI. CDR3 DNA: TGTGCCAGCTCACCAGCCGGGACAGGGTATAGAAACACCATATATTTT. Protein product: CASSPAGTGYRNTIYF.

The chain couples TRBV2 to TRBJ1-1; D gene unclear. The CDR3 is made up of 11 amino acids. The V and J ends lost 7 bases and 2 bases respectively, with 5 bases between them. The V gene's germline CDR1 is SNHLY and CDR2 FYNNEI. The CDR3 DNA reads TGTGCCAGCACAGGCAACACTGAAGCTTTCTTT. It encodes CASTGNTEAFF.

Only one count was recorded for this clone. V and J are TRBV7-6 and TRBJ2-7, with D hard to call. The CDR3 is 15 residues long. V lost 1 base and J lost 0, with 10 bases in between. Germline V gives CDR1 SGHVS, CDR2 FNYEAQ. CDR3 loop: CASSLEAQTSYEQYF. In DNA, the CDR3 is TGTGCCAGCAGCTTAGAAGCACAGACCTCCTACGAGCAGTACTTC.

The chain couples TRBV28 to TRBJ2-5; 7 nucleotides line up with TRBD2. The CDR3 is 15 amino acids. Germline V gene data show CDR1 as MDHEN and CDR2 as SYDVKM. The V segment lost 1 base and the J segment 4 bases; nucleotides outside the gene matches: 6. CDR3 protein: CASSLLRGRTETQYF. DNA for the CDR3: TGTGCCAGCAGTTTATTGCGCGGGAGAACAGAGACCCAGTACTTC.

The chain carries TRBV4-1 and TRBJ1-5; possibly TRBD1 for D (5 bases). CDR3 length: 15 amino acids. V lost 6 bases, J lost 3 bases, and 15 bases lay in between. CDR1 is MGHRA and CDR2 is YSYEKL in the germline V gene. The CDR3 DNA is TGCGCCAGCAGGGTCTTTTTAGGGGTCAATCAGCCCCAGCATTTT. As protein: CASRVFLGVNQPQHF.

The J gene is TRBJ1-1, the V gene TRBV7-9; perhaps TRBD1 as D (6 bases). CDR3 length: 16 residues. Deletions cut 5 bases from V and 2 bases from J, with 18 bases between. Germline V gene sequence: CDR1 SEHNR, CDR2 FQNEAQ (reference sequence). This CDR3 is CASSPSGQRTNTEAFF. CDR3 DNA: TGTGCCAGCAGCCCCTCGGGACAACGGACCAACACTGAAGCTTTCTTT.

V usage is TRBV6-1 and J usage is TRBJ1-5; no clear D gene. The V gene's germline CDR1 is MNHNS and CDR2 SASEGT. V lost 6 bases and J 4 bases, leaving 13 bases between the germline ends. The CDR3 contains 14 residues. The CDR3 DNA is TGTGCCAGCAGGGCTGGCCAGTATAATCAGCCCCAGCATTTT. Its protein product is CASRAGQYNQPQHF.

The CDR3 sequence: CASSTYRDRGRNTEAFF. The DNA for the CDR3 is TGTGCCAGCAGTACCTACCGGGACAGGGGGAGGAACACTGAAGCTTTCTTT. The gene calls are TRBV27 and TRBJ1-1; 11 bases match TRBD1. The CDR3 consists of 17 residues. Germline CDR1 reads MNHEY; CDR2 reads SMNVEV (reference sequence). Trimming removed 5 bases from V and 1 base from J; junction bases left unmatched: 9.

The chain joins TRBV4-1 to TRBJ2-7; the D gene is possibly TRBD1 (7 bases). V lost 0 bases, J lost 9 bases, and 21 bases lay in between. CDR3 length: 16 amino acids. Germline V CDR1 and CDR2: MGHRA, YSYEKL. CDR3 in DNA: TGCGCCAGCAGCCAAGATTCTAAGGGGGCTTGGAGGGTGCAGTACTTC. It encodes CASSQDSKGAWRVQYF.

This clone was detected only a few times. The rearrangement links TRBV7-2 to TRBJ1-1; 10 bases line up with TRBD1. The V segment lost 9 bases and the J segment 3 bases; nucleotides outside the gene matches: 4. The CDR3 has 13 amino acids. Germline CDR1 is SGHTA and CDR2 is FQGNSA. In nucleotides, the CDR3 is TGTGCCAGGGACAGGGGGGGTTACACTGAAGCTTTCTTT. It is translated as CARDRGGYTEAFF.

The chain couples TRBV19 to TRBJ1-5, with 7 bases identical to TRBD1. Germline values: CDR1 LNHDA, CDR2 SQIVND (reference sequence). With 3 bases clipped from V and 2 bases from J, the junction kept 4 bases outside the gene matches. The CDR3 is 15 residues long. The DNA for the CDR3 is TGTGCCAGTAGTATGTTCCAGGGGGGCAATCAGCCCCAGCATTTT. Translating gives CASSMFQGGNQPQHF.

The gene calls are TRBV5-1 and TRBJ1-1, with 8 bases that match TRBD1. Germline-derived CDR1 and CDR2 are SGHRS and YFSETQ. V was clipped by 5 bases and J by 5 bases; unmatched bases: 14. The CDR3 consists of 16 residues. The CDR3: CASSLGQGRLSTEAFF. Written as DNA, the CDR3 is TGCGCCAGCAGTCTCGGACAGGGTCGGTTGAGTACTGAAGCTTTCTTT.

Only a few counts were recorded for this clone. The CDR3 spells CASSTRKTGNTEAFF. CDR3 DNA: TGTGCCAGCAGTACGAGGAAGACGGGGAACACTGAAGCTTTCTTT. The V gene is TRBV5-4, the J gene TRBJ1-1; no reliable D call. The CDR3 runs 15 residues. V lost 5 bases to trimming and J lost 1 base, with 15 bases between them. Germline V CDR1 and CDR2: SGHNT, YYREEE (reference sequence).

V usage is TRBV19 and J usage is TRBJ2-7; 9 bases align to TRBD1. Germline values: CDR1 LNHDA, CDR2 SQIVND (reference sequence). After removal of 4 bases from V and 7 bases from J, the junction contained 5 bases not matched to a gene. There are 13 residues in the CDR3. The DNA of the CDR3 is TGTGCCAGTAGTAGTCGACAGGGGGGAGAGCAGTACTTC. This codes for CASSSRQGGEQYF.